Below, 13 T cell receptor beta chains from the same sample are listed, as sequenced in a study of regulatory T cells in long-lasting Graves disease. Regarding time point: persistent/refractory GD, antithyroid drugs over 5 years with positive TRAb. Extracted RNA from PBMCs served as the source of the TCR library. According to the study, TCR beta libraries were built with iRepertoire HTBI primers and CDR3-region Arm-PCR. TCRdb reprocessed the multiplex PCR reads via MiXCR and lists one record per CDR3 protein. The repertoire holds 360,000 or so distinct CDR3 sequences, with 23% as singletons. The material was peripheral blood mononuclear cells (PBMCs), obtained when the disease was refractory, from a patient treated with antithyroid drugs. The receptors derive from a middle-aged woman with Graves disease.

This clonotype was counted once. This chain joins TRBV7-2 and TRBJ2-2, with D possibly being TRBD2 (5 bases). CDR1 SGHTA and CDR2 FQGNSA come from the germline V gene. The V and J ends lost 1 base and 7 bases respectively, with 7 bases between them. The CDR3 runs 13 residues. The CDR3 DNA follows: TGTGCCAGCAGCTTAGGAGGGATCGGGGAGCTGTTTTTT. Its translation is CASSLGGIGELFF.

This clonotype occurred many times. DNA for the CDR3: TGTGCCAGCAGTGAAGTGGAGGTCCCAATGAACACTGAAGCTTTCTTT. The encoded protein is CASSEVEVPMNTEAFF. V and J are TRBV2 and TRBJ1-1; no definite D call. This CDR3 comprises 16 residues. Germline CDR1 and CDR2: SNHLY and FYNNEI. V was shortened by 1 base and J by 0 bases, with 12 bases between the two germline ends.

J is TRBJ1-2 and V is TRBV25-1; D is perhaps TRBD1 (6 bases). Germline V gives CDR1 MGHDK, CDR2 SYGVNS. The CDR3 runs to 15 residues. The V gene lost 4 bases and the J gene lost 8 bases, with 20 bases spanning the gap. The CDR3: CASSGSTGYSKGYTF. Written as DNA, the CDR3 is TGTGCCAGCAGTGGATCGACAGGATATTCGAAGGGCTACACCTTC.

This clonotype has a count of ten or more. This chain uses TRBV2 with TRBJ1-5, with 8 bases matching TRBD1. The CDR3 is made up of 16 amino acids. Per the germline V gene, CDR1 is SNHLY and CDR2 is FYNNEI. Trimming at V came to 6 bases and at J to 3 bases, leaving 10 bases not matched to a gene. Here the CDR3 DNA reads TGTGCCAGCAGCACGGGACAGGACTGGGACAATCAGCCCCAGCATTTT. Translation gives CASSTGQDWDNQPQHF.

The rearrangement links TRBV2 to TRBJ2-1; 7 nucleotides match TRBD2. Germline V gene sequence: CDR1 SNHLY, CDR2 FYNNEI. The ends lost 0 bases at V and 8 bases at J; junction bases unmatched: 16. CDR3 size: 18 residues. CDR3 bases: TGTGCCAGCAGTGAAGCCGGCCGAAGCGAGCGGGGCCGGCATGAGCAGTTCTTC. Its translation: CASSEAGRSERGRHEQFF.

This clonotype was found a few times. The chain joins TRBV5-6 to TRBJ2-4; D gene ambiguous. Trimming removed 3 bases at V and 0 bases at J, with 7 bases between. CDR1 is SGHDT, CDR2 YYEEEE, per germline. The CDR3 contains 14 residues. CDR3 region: CASSSYLAKNIQYF. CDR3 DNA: TGTGCCAGCAGCTCCTATCTAGCCAAAAACATTCAGTACTTC.

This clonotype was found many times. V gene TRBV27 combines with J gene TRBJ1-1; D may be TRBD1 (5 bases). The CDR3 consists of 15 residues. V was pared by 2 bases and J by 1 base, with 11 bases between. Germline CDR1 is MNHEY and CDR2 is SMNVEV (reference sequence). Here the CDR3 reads CASSLGTGGNTEAFF. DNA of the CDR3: TGTGCCAGCAGTTTAGGGACTGGGGGGAACACTGAAGCTTTCTTT.

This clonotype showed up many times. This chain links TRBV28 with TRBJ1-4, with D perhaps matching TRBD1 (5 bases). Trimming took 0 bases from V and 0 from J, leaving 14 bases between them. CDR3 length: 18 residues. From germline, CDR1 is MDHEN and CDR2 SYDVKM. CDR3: CASSLWGRPAATNEKLFF. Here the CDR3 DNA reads TGTGCCAGCAGTTTATGGGGACGGCCGGCGGCAACTAATGAAAAACTGTTTTTT.

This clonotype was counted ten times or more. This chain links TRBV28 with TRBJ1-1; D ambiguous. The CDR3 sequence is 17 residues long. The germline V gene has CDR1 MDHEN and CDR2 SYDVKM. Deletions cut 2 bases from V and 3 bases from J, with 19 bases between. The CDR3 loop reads CASSLTRGRAMDTEAFF. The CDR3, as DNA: TGTGCCAGCAGTTTAACGAGAGGGAGGGCGATGGACACTGAAGCTTTCTTT.

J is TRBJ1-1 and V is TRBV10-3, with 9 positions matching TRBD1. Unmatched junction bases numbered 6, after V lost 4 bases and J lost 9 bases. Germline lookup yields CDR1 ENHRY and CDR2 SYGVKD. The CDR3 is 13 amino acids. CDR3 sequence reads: CAISGQGGMKAFF. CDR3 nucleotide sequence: TGTGCCATCAGTGGACAGGGGGGGATGAAAGCTTTCTTT.

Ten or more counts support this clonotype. The DNA for the CDR3 is TGTGCCAGCAGCTTAGCTTTAAGGGACAGTTATAACTATGGCTACACCTTC. Residues: CASSLALRDSYNYGYTF. V gene TRBV11-2 combines with J gene TRBJ1-2, with TRBD1 identical over 7 bases. V was pared by 1 base and J by 1 base, with 9 bases of the junction left unmatched. Germline-derived CDR1 and CDR2 are SGHAT and FQNNGV. The CDR3 has 17 residues.

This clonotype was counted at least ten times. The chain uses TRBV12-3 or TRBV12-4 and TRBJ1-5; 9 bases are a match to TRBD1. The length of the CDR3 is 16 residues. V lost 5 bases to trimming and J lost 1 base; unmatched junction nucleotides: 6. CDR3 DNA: TGTGCCAGCAGTATAAGACAGGGGGGAAGCAATCAGCCCCAGCATTTT. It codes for CASSIRQGGSNQPQHF.

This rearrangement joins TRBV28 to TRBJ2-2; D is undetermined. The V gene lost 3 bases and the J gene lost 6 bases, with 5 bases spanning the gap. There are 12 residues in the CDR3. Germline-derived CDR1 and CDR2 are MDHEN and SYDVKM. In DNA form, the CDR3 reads TGTGCCAGCAGTTTCTGGGCCGGGGAGCTGTTTTTT. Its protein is CASSFWAGELFF.